This is a list of T cell receptor beta chains from one sample in a study of OX40 agonist ivuxolimab in advanced cancers. Here immunoSEQ multiplex PCR was the method, and the copy in TCRdb shows in-frame clones only, minus some. Here the sample spans 75,000 to 90,000 clones, approximately 85% being singletons. Sequences were derived from CD4+ or CD8+ T cells sorted from blood, sampled in a trial of the OX40 agonist ivuxolimab. All receptors derive from an adult with an advanced solid tumor such as melanoma, head and neck, liver or kidney cancer. The CDR3 runs from the conserved cysteine through the conserved F or W. A D gene is named only where the DNA matches it firmly. The size of a clone is reported for some rows only, either as once, few or many, or as a class for expanded clones.

>-|15|-|TRBJ1-2|TRBV4-3
TGCGCCAGCAGCCAAGATCTCGGGACCAACTATGGCTACACCTTC
CASSQDLGTNYGYTF
>-|17|-|TRBJ2-6|TRBV30
TGTGCCTGGAGTGTACCCGTCGTGGGGGGTGGGGCCAACGTCCTGACTTTC
CAWSVPVVGGGANVLTF
>-|18|-|TRBJ2-7|TRBV4-2
TGTGCCAGCAGCCAAGTCGCGACCGGGACTCAAAGCTCCTACGAGCAGTACTTC
CASSQVATGTQSSYEQYF
>-|14|-|TRBJ1-5|TRBV28
TGTGCCAGCAAAGGGCCCTATAGCAATCAGCCCCAGCATTTT
CASKGPYSNQPQHF
>-|13|-|TRBJ2-3|TRBV18
TGTGCCAGCTCACTCACCCAGGGGGATACGCAGTATTTT
CASSLTQGDTQYF
>-|13|-|TRBJ1-3|TRBV30
TGTGCCTGGAATGGACAGTCTGGAAACACCATATATTTT
CAWNGQSGNTIYF
>-|15|-|TRBJ2-3|TRBV7-3
TGTGCCAGCAGCTCGGGTAAAGGGGTGGCAGATACGCAGTATTTT
CASSSGKGVADTQYF
>-|12|-|TRBJ1-1|TRBV29-1
TGCAGCTCCGCCGGTACGGGAGGGGAAGCTTTCTTT
CSSAGTGGEAFF
>-|16|TRBD1|TRBJ1-4|TRBV10-2
TGCGCCAGCAGGGACACCGGGACAGGGCCTAATGAAAAACTGTTTTTT
CASRDTGTGPNEKLFF
>-|15|TRBD1|TRBJ1-5|TRBV18
TGTGCCAGCTCACATAGACAGGGAGCGAATCAGCCCCAGCATTTT
CASSHRQGANQPQHF
>-|14|TRBD1|TRBJ2-1|TRBV7-7
TGTGCCAGCAGCATGTGGACAGGGGACCATGAGCAGTTCTTC
CASSMWTGDHEQFF
>-|15|TRBD1|TRBJ1-5|TRBV19
TGTGCCAGTAGTATACGGGACAGGGGCAATCAGCCCCAGCATTTT
CASSIRDRGNQPQHF
>-|15|-|TRBJ1-4|TRBV4-1
TGCGCCAGCAGCCAAGCCCTTCGAACTAATGAAAAACTGTTTTTT
CASSQALRTNEKLFF
>-|15|TRBD1|TRBJ2-1|TRBV7-3
TGTGCCAGCAGCCCCCGACAGGGGTTATACAATGAGCAGTTCTTC
CASSPRQGLYNEQFF
>-|14|-|TRBJ1-1|TRBV28
TGTGCCAGCCTATCACAGGGTCACACCATCAAAGCTTTCTTT
CASLSQGHTIKAFF
>-|16|TRBD2|TRBJ2-1|TRBV5-1
TGCGCCAGCAGCTTGGCGGGAGGATTTGGGTCCGATGAGCAGTTCTTC
CASSLAGGFGSDEQFF
>-|20|-|TRBJ1-1|TRBV21-1
TGTGCCAGCAGCAAAGGCCCCTTTCCCACCTGGGGAAGACGGAACACTGAAGCTTTCTTT
CASSKGPFPTWGRRNTEAFF
>once|13|-|TRBJ1-1|TRBV7-2
TGTGCCAGCAGCAAACAGGGAGGGGGTGAAGCTTTCTTT
CASSKQGGGEAFF
>-|15|TRBD1|TRBJ1-6|TRBV7-6
TGTGCCAGCAGCTTAGAGGACAGGGATAATTCACCCCTCCACTTT
CASSLEDRDNSPLHF
>once|14|-|TRBJ2-5|TRBV9
TGTGCCAGCAGCCCACCCGACTACCAAGAGACCCAGTACTTC
CASSPPDYQETQYF
>-|15|-|TRBJ2-5|TRBV9
TGTGCCGGCGCTGTAGGTCCGACCCGTGAGGAGACCCAGTACTTC
CAGAVGPTREETQYF
>-|17|-|TRBJ1-4|TRBV30
TGTGCCTGGAGGCCCAAATCCCAGGGTGGCACTAATGAAAAACTGTTTTTT
CAWRPKSQGGTNEKLFF
>-|14|-|TRBJ1-6|TRBV19
TGTGCCAGTAGTATGGAGCGCTATAATTCACCCCTCCACTTT
CASSMERYNSPLHF
>-|15|TRBD1|TRBJ1-2|TRBV15
TGTGCCACCAGCAGTGAGGGACAGATGGTCGATGGCTACACCTTC
CATSSEGQMVDGYTF
>once|17|TRBD2|TRBJ2-1|TRBV19
TGTGCCAGTAGTTCTCCCGGGGGGGTGAGCTCCTACAATGAGCAGTTCTTC
CASSSPGGVSSYNEQFF
>few|13|-|TRBJ1-3|TRBV19
TGTGCCAGTAGACCTGGGTCTGGAAACACCATATATTTT
CASRPGSGNTIYF
>few|13|-|TRBJ2-6|TRBV5-1
TGCGCCAGCGCATCATCTGGGGCCAACGTCCTGACTTTC
CASASSGANVLTF
>-|12|-|TRBJ2-3|TRBV7-9
TGTGCCAGCACCCTTCTGGGGGATACGCAGTATTTT
CASTLLGDTQYF
>-|13|-|TRBJ2-3|TRBV7-3
TGTGCCAGCAGCTTAGAGTCCGCAGATACGCAGTATTTT
CASSLESADTQYF
>-|13|-|TRBJ2-5|TRBV30
TGTGCCTGGAGTGGTGGGGCGCAAGAGACCCAGTACTTC
CAWSGGAQETQYF
>-|17|-|TRBJ2-1|TRBV5-1
TGCGCCAGCAGCTTGGCCGGGACCCTGGGTTTAGACAATGAGCAGTTCTTC
CASSLAGTLGLDNEQFF
>-|15|-|TRBJ1-5|TRBV18
TGTGCCAGCTCACAGGATGAGGGCGGCAATCAGCCCCAGCATTTT
CASSQDEGGNQPQHF
>-|14|-|TRBJ2-7|TRBV2
TGTGCCAGCAGTGAAAGTTATCGGATATACGAGCAGTACTTC
CASSESYRIYEQYF
>-|17|TRBD2|TRBJ2-3|TRBV5-1
TGCGCCAGCAGCCCTCCCGGGACTAGCGGGGGAACAGATACGCAGTATTTT
CASSPPGTSGGTDTQYF
>-|11|-|TRBJ2-7|TRBV6-6
TGTGCCATAGGACAGTTAGGTGAGCAGTACTTC
CAIGQLGEQYF
>-|16|-|TRBJ2-7|TRBV7-2
TGTGCCAGCAGCTTTCCCCGTTCGGAGAAGTCCTACGAGCAGTACTTC
CASSFPRSEKSYEQYF
>-|12|-|TRBJ2-5|TRBV19
TGTGCCAGTCGCAGGCAGGGAGAGACCCAGTACTTC
CASRRQGETQYF
>-|15|-|TRBJ1-4|TRBV5-4
TGTGCCAGCAGCTCTAAGGCAGTGGCTAATGAAAAACTGTTTTTT
CASSSKAVANEKLFF